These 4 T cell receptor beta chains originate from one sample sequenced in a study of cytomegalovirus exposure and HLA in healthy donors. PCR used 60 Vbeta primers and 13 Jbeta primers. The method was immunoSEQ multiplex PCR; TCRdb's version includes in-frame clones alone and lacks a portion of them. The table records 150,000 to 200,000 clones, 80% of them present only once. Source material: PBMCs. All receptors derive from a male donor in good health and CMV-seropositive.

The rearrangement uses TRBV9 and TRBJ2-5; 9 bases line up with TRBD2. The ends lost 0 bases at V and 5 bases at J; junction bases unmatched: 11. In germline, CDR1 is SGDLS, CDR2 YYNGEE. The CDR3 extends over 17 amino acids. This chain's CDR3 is CASSVVGDPGLAETQYF. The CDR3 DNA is TGTGCCAGCAGCGTAGTGGGCGATCCGGGACTAGCCGAGACCCAGTACTTC.

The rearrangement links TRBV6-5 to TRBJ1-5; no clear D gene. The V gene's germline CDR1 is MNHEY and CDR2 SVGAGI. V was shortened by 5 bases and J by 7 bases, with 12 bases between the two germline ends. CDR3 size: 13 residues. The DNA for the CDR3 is TGTGCCAGCAGTCCCCCACCGGGACAGCCCCAGCATTTT. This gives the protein CASSPPPGQPQHF.

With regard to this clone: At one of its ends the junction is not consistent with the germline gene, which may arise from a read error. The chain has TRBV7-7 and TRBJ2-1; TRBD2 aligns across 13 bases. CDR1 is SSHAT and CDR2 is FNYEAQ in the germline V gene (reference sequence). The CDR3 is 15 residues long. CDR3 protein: CASSLGTSGNNEQFF. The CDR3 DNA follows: TGTGCTAGCAGCCTTGGGACTAGCGGGAATAATGAGCAGTTCTTC.

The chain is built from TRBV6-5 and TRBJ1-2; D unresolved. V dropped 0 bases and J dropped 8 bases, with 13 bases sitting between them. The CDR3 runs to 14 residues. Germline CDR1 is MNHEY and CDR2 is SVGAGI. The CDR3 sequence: CASSYSSQTGGYTF. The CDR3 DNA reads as TGTGCCAGCAGTTACTCGAGTCAGACGGGAGGCTACACCTTC.